These 30 T cell receptor beta chains were all obtained from the same sample, sequenced in a study of regulatory T cells in long-lasting Graves disease. Stated time point: persistent/refractory GD, antithyroid drugs over 5 years with positive TRAb. Extracted RNA from PBMCs served as the source of the TCR library. Through Arm-PCR of CDR3 regions and iRepertoire HTBI primers, TCR beta libraries were built. Using its own MiXCR run on the multiplex PCR reads, TCRdb lists one record per CDR3 protein. The sample includes about 660,000 distinct CDR3 sequences, 25% to 30% of them seen just once. Here the sequenced sample was peripheral blood mononuclear cells (PBMCs), taken when the disease was refractory, from a patient treated with antithyroid drugs. These receptors were collected from a female donor with Graves disease.

CDR3 sequence: CASSLSQVVPYEQYF. The CDR3 DNA reads as TGCGCCAGCAGCTTGAGCCAGGTGGTCCCCTACGAGCAGTACTTC. V and J are TRBV5-1 and TRBJ2-7; D not certain. Trimming left V 1 base short and J 2 bases short, with 13 bases between. Germline values: CDR1 SGHRS, CDR2 YFSETQ. CDR3 length: 15 amino acids.

This clonotype was seen ten or more times. V usage is TRBV28 and J usage is TRBJ1-5; D not certain. Germline lookup yields CDR1 MDHEN and CDR2 SYDVKM. V lost 7 bases, J lost 5 bases, and 15 bases lay in between. CDR3 length equals 14 residues. The CDR3 reads CASKGGSADQPQHF. Here the CDR3 DNA reads TGTGCCAGCAAGGGTGGGTCAGCCGATCAGCCCCAGCATTTT. Supplemented by reference TRBV28 and TRBJ1-5, the full variable domain reads DVKVTQSSRYLVKRTGEKVFLECVQDMDHENMFWYRQDPGLGLRLIYFSYDVKMKEKGDIPEGYSVSREKKERFSLILESASTNQTSMYLCASKGGSADQPQHFGDGTRLSIL.

This clonotype was counted many times. The chain is built from TRBV12-5 and TRBJ2-7; maybe TRBD1 (5 bases). The germline CDR1 and CDR2 sequences are LGHNT and FRNRAP. V was pared by 6 bases and J by 3 bases, with 9 bases between. The CDR3 is made up of 12 amino acids. The CDR3 DNA sequence: TGTGCTAGTGGGACAGCATTCTACGAGCAGTACTTC. Translated, it gives CASGTAFYEQYF.

The chain joins TRBV20-1 to TRBJ2-7; 7 bases map to TRBD2. The CDR3 consists of 19 residues. In germline, CDR1 is DFQATT, CDR2 SNEGSKA (reference sequence). With 6 bases clipped from V and 6 bases from J, the junction kept 29 bases outside the gene matches. CDR3: CSAWSNGRKTRWDLCEQYF. The DNA of the CDR3 is TGCAGTGCATGGAGTAACGGGAGGAAAACACGTTGGGATTTGTGCGAGCAGTACTTC.

This clonotype has just a few counts. This chain joins TRBV11-2 and TRBJ2-7, with 14 bases identical to TRBD2. This CDR3 contains 19 residues. The germline V gene encodes CDR1 SGHAT and CDR2 FQNNGV. V shed 4 bases and J 0 bases; nucleotides not matched to a gene: 11. The CDR3 DNA reads TGTGCCAGCAGCTCCCCGAGGCGACTAGCGGGAGGGCGCTCCTACGAGCAGTACTTC. It is translated as CASSSPRRLAGGRSYEQYF.

The J gene is TRBJ1-2, the V gene TRBV28, with D hard to call. The CDR3 totals 12 residues. CDR1 is MDHEN, CDR2 SYDVKM, per germline. The ends were cut back, 6 bases at V and 8 bases at J, with 13 bases in the middle. The CDR3 coding sequence is TGTGCCAGCAGAACCCCAGGAGTGGGCTACACCTTC. It is translated as CASRTPGVGYTF.

This clonotype has only a few counts. The V gene is TRBV11-2, the J gene TRBJ2-7; D call uncertain. CDR3 length equals 15 residues. Per germline, CDR1 SGHAT and CDR2 FQNNGV. The V end lost 5 bases, the J end lost 3 bases, and 17 bases lay between the germline ends. The CDR3 DNA reads TGTGCCAGCAGCCCGAGACCAAGGTCGGACTACGAGCAGTACTTC. This translates into CASSPRPRSDYEQYF.

This clonotype was detected only a few times. The chain has TRBV30 and TRBJ1-6; D may be TRBD1 (6 bases). CDR1 GTSNPN and CDR2 SVGIG come from the germline V gene (reference sequence). The ends were cut back, 4 bases at V and 5 bases at J, with 9 bases in the middle. CDR3 length: 13 residues. CDR3 in amino acids: CAWTPGDNSPLHF. The CDR3 nucleotides read TGTGCCTGGACCCCAGGGGATAATTCACCCCTCCACTTT. The complete variable domain, with remaining parts taken from reference TRBV30 and TRBJ1-6, reads SQTIHQWPATLVQPVGSPLSLECTVEGTSNPNLYWYRQAAGRGLQLLFYSVGIGQISSEVPQNLSASRPQDRQFILSSKKLLLSDSGFYLCAWTPGDNSPLHFGNGTRLTVT.

The chain employs TRBV6-2 or TRBV6-3 and TRBJ1-2; the D is unclear. V was cut by 3 bases and J by 0 bases, with 8 bases left in between. Germline V gene sequence: CDR1 MNHEY, CDR2 SVGEGT. The CDR3 is 14 amino acids. CDR3 region: CASSYTRANYGYTF. The CDR3 bases are TGTGCCAGCAGTTATACCAGAGCTAACTATGGCTACACCTTC.

The chain links TRBV6-1 to TRBJ2-5; 10 bases are shared with TRBD2. Trimming at V came to 5 bases and at J to 11 bases, leaving 11 bases not matched to a gene. Germline V CDR1 and CDR2: MNHNS, SASEGT. This CDR3 has 14 residues. DNA for the CDR3: TGTGCCAGCAGTCGGTCGCTAGCGGGGGCGCGGCAGTACTTC. Translation gives CASSRSLAGARQYF.

The chain uses TRBV20-1 and TRBJ2-7; D is perhaps TRBD1 or TRBD2 (5 bases each). CDR1 is DFQATT, CDR2 SNEGSKA, per germline (reference sequence). Trimming took off 6 bases at V and 2 bases at J, with 17 bases between the two ends. The CDR3 extends over 14 amino acids. Here the CDR3 reads CSAPPPGRAYEQYF. The CDR3 nucleotides read TGCAGTGCCCCGCCCCCGGGGCGAGCCTACGAGCAGTACTTC.

In its sample, this clonotype was seen a few times. The chain has TRBV2 and TRBJ2-7, with D uncertain. The CDR3 consists of 14 residues. Deletions cut 1 base from V and 2 bases from J, with 9 bases between. Germline V CDR1 and CDR2: SNHLY, FYNNEI. The CDR3, as DNA: TGTGCCAGCAGTGAAGACGGGTTTCCCTACGAGCAGTACTTC. This codes for CASSEDGFPYEQYF.

This clonotype was seen only a few times. This chain joins TRBV11-2 and TRBJ1-1, with D uncertain. The V gene lost 0 bases and the J gene lost 4 bases, with 12 bases spanning the gap. The germline V gene encodes CDR1 SGHAT and CDR2 FQNNGV. This CDR3 is built from 15 residues. The CDR3 protein is CASSLEARPATEAFF. In DNA, the CDR3 is TGTGCCAGCAGCTTAGAAGCCCGGCCAGCCACTGAAGCTTTCTTT.

The V and J genes are TRBV24-1 and TRBJ2-5; D uncertain. Germline V gene data show CDR1 as KGHDR and CDR2 as SFDVKD. Trimming took 4 bases from V and 1 from J, leaving 15 bases between them. This CDR3 has 16 residues. CDR3: CATSEPLGTAQETQYF. DNA of the CDR3: TGTGCCACCAGTGAGCCACTCGGAACAGCCCAAGAGACCCAGTACTTC.

The chain uses TRBV5-5 and TRBJ2-7, with 10 bases matching TRBD2. The CDR3 sequence is 16 residues long. J gave up 2 bases and V 0 bases, and 5 bases lay outside the gene matches. Germline V gene sequence: CDR1 SGHKS, CDR2 YYEKEE (reference sequence). The CDR3 loop reads CASSLVGTSVAYEQYF. CDR3 bases: TGTGCCAGCAGCTTGGTCGGGACTAGCGTAGCCTACGAGCAGTACTTC.

A remark on this clonotype: Being one base from a much bigger clone, this may be a read error. The genes are TRBV6-4 and TRBJ2-7; the match to TRBD2 covers 9 bases. Unmatched junction bases numbered 13, after V lost 5 bases and J lost 8 bases. This CDR3 is 15 amino acids long. Germline V CDR1 and CDR2: MRHNA, SNTAGT. The CDR3, as DNA: TGTGCCAGCAGTTACGGCGGGAGGGCCTCGATGCAGCAGTACTTC. This translates into CASSYGGRASMQQYF.

The genes are TRBV7-9 and TRBJ1-1; 8 positions agree with TRBD1. CDR3 size: 16 residues. The ends lost 5 bases at V and 1 base at J; junction bases unmatched: 9. From germline, CDR1 is SEHNR and CDR2 FQNEAQ (reference sequence). CDR3 in amino acids: CASSTLTGASNTEAFF. CDR3 DNA: TGTGCCAGCAGCACCCTGACAGGGGCGTCGAACACTGAAGCTTTCTTT.

This clonotype was counted only a few times. This chain connects TRBV10-3 to TRBJ2-7; 13 bases match TRBD2. Per the germline V gene, CDR1 is ENHRY and CDR2 is SYGVKD. This CDR3 has 14 residues. Trimming took 11 bases from V and 6 from J; bases not matched to a gene: 10. Here the CDR3 reads CASGLAGESSEQYF. For the CDR3, the DNA is TGTGCCTCCGGACTAGCGGGAGAATCCAGCGAGCAGTACTTC.

The rearrangement joins TRBV20-1 to TRBJ1-2; 11 bases agree with TRBD1. The germline V gene has CDR1 DFQATT and CDR2 SNEGSKA (reference sequence). The CDR3 has 14 residues. The trim removed 3 bases at V and 5 bases at J, leaving 5 bases unmatched. The CDR3 nucleotides read TGCAGTGCTAGGGACAGGGGGCTCCTATATGGCTACACCTTC. Encoded protein: CSARDRGLLYGYTF.

Worth noting for this clonotype: This could be a read error, since a much larger clone is one nucleotide away. The chain recombines TRBV12-3 or TRBV12-4 with TRBJ1-1; D uncertain. The CDR3 spans 13 residues. The CDR3, as DNA: TGTGCCAGTTGGGGTTCCATGAACGCTGAAGCTTTCTTT. Residues: CASWGSMNAEAFF.

This clonotype turned up a few times. The chain couples TRBV24-1 to TRBJ1-1, with a possible D match to TRBD1 (6 bases). This CDR3 comprises 13 residues. Trimming took off 1 base at V and 10 bases at J, with 12 bases between the two ends. The germline CDR1 and CDR2 sequences are KGHDR and SFDVKD. In nucleotides, the CDR3 is TGTGCCACCAGTGATTTCCCAGGGGAGGGAGCTTTCTTT. It translates to CATSDFPGEGAFF.

The chain joins TRBV19 to TRBJ1-1; weak D call: TRBD1 (5 bases). Trimming cost V 7 bases and J 6 bases, with 18 bases left between them. Germline CDR1 LNHDA, CDR2 SQIVND (reference sequence). There are 14 residues in the CDR3. DNA for the CDR3: TGTGCCAGTACCCTCCTAGGGGCCACCCCTGAAGCTTTCTTT. Protein: CASTLLGATPEAFF.

V is TRBV7-9 and J is TRBJ2-7; D call uncertain. CDR3 length equals 15 residues. Per germline, CDR1 SEHNR and CDR2 FQNEAQ (reference sequence). The V and J ends lost 4 bases and 2 bases respectively, with 15 bases between them. The CDR3 region is CASSSGRLFTYEQYF. The CDR3, as DNA: TGTGCCAGCAGCTCCGGACGGCTATTTACCTACGAGCAGTACTTC.

J is TRBJ1-1 and V is TRBV30; D is unresolved. The germline V and J ends were trimmed by 2 bases and 4 bases, with 8 bases remaining between them. The CDR3 covers 12 residues. The germline gives CDR1 GTSNPN, CDR2 SVGIG (reference sequence). The CDR3 DNA reads as TGTGCCTGGAGTCTTATGCCCACTGAAGCTTTCTTT. Translating it yields CAWSLMPTEAFF.

Points on this clonotype: The junction differs from germline at one of its ends, possibly a read error. V gene TRBV6-1 combines with J gene TRBJ1-5, with TRBD1 as a possible D gene (6 bases). In germline, CDR1 is MNHNS, CDR2 SASEGT. The CDR3 totals 15 residues. This CDR3 is CASRKIRGDNQSQHF. The CDR3 DNA follows: TGTGCCAGCAGGAAAATCCGCGGGGACAATCAGTCCCAGCATTTT.

This sequence joins TRBV12-3 or TRBV12-4 and TRBJ2-4, with 9 bases that match TRBD2. The V segment lost 3 bases and the J segment 0 bases; nucleotides outside the gene matches: 3. The CDR3 loop spans 16 amino acids. This CDR3 is CASSLYSGRAKNIQYF. The CDR3 DNA reads TGTGCCAGCAGTTTGTATAGCGGGAGAGCCAAAAACATTCAGTACTTC.

The table lists this clonotype with a few counts. This chain uses TRBV12-5 with TRBJ1-1; D ambiguous. This CDR3 has 13 amino acids. Germline values: CDR1 LGHNT, CDR2 FRNRAP. Trimming stripped 0 bases from V and 1 base from J, with 3 bases between. The CDR3 loop reads CASGLVQNTEAFF. CDR3 DNA sequence: TGTGCTAGTGGTTTGGTCCAGAACACTGAAGCTTTCTTT.

On this clonotype itself: A much larger clone sits a single nucleotide away, making a read error possible. V and J are TRBV12-3 or TRBV12-4 and TRBJ2-5, with 14 bases identical to TRBD2. The CDR3 has 18 residues. The CDR3 here is CASSLTTGLAGEVETQCF. For the CDR3, the DNA is TGTGCCAGCAGTTTAACGACGGGACTAGCGGGAGAAGTTGAGACCCAGTGCTTC.

The chain couples TRBV29-1 to TRBJ1-1; D perhaps matches TRBD1 (5 bases). Between the trimmed V and J ends, which lost 7 bases and 3 bases, there was a span of 18 bases. CDR3 size: 14 residues. Germline V lookup: CDR1 SQVTM, CDR2 ANQGSEA. The CDR3, as DNA: TGCAGCGCCCACCCCGGGGGGGGATACACTGAAGCTTTCTTT. The encoded protein is CSAHPGGGYTEAFF.

The V and J genes are TRBV6-5 and TRBJ1-1; D call uncertain. The V end lost 0 bases, the J end lost 5 bases, and 7 bases lay between the germline ends. This CDR3 comprises 13 residues. Germline V gives CDR1 MNHEY, CDR2 SVGAGI. The CDR3 loop reads CASSYSILTEAFF. CDR3 DNA sequence: TGTGCCAGCAGTTACTCGATTCTGACTGAAGCTTTCTTT.